This TCR beta chain was recorded in a study of CD8 T cells in ankylosing spondylitis. TCRdb re-derived calls from the 5' RACE reads in MiXCR, one entry per CDR3 protein. The sample yields about 250,000 distinct CDR3 sequences, about 10% seen once. This CDR3 contains 13 residues. The germline V gene encodes CDR1 MNHEY and CDR2 SMNVEV (reference sequence). V was shortened by 6 bases and J by 5 bases, with 13 bases between the two germline ends. The sequencing sample was made of blood, either unsorted or a sorted T cell fraction (not recorded which). This TCR derives from a male donor with ankylosing spondylitis or in good health (not recorded which). The V gene is TRBV27, the J gene TRBJ1-1, with D possibly TRBD1 on 6 matching bases. The CDR3 nucleotides are TGTGCCAGCAGGATGCAGGGGTGGACTGAAGCTTTCTTT. As protein: CASRMQGWTEAFF.